This T cell receptor beta chain emerged from a study of blood T cells in healthy people across ages. Study-level findings and limits: The unsorted PBMCs prevented any conclusive comparison of naive versus antigen-experienced cells.

Germline V CDR1 and CDR2: MNHNS, SASEGT. This CDR3 has 15 residues. To note about this clonotype: Its target is not known. One end of the junction fails to match germline, which may point to a read error.

A sample-barcoded 5' primer and a J-beta primer mix were used in a second PCR of about 7 to 12 cycles. TCRdb redid the calling of the 5' RACE reads with MiXCR, one entry per CDR3 protein. Of about 1.8 million distinct CDR3 sequences listed, around 50% were seen once; the top ten hold roughly 2.1%. PBMCs, at least 6 million per sample, were isolated. The origin of this receptor is a woman in her thirties or forties in good health. The chain employs TRBV6-1 and TRBJ2-3; maybe TRBD1 (6 bases). Sequencing was done on a sample of blood. CDR3: CTSSPDSRLDARQYF. The CDR3 nucleotides are TGTACCAGCAGTCCGGACAGTAGGTTGGACGCAAGGCAGTATTTT.